Listed below are T cell receptor beta chains from one sample, sequenced in a study of cytomegalovirus exposure and HLA in healthy donors. Data came from immunoSEQ multiplex PCR; TCRdb stores just in-frame clones and leaves some out. The data hold over 250,000 clones, with roughly two thirds observed a single time. What was sequenced was PBMCs. Receptor source: a female donor in good health and CMV-seronegative. Each CDR3 is given with its conserved first and last residue. The D gene is left open where the match is weak. Part of the rows lack a size; the others show once, few, many or a class for expanded clones.

>.|TRBJ2-5|.|TRBV28
TGTGCCAGCAGTTTACCCGGACAGCCAAGTAGGAGCCAGTACTTC
CASSLPGQPSRSQYF
>.|TRBJ2-1|TRBD2|TRBV9
TGTGCCAGCAGCCCTGGACTAGCGGGAGTCTACAATGAGCAGTTCTTC
CASSPGLAGVYNEQFF
>few|TRBJ2-1|.|TRBV7-2
TGTGCCAGCAGAAGAGTCGGTAATGAGCAGTTCTTC
CASRRVGNEQFF
>.|TRBJ2-1|TRBD2|TRBV6-5
TGTGCCAGCCAGCGGGAGGCGCACAATGAGCAGTTCTTC
CASQREAHNEQFF
>few|TRBJ2-3|TRBD2|TRBV5-1
TGCGCCAGCAGCCCACTAGCGGGAGCAGCAGATACGCAGTATTTT
CASSPLAGAADTQYF
>.|TRBJ2-2|TRBD2|TRBV28
TGTGCCAGCAGTTCGAGACTAGCGGGAGTGATCGTTGGGGAGCTGTTTTTT
CASSSRLAGVIVGELFF
>.|TRBJ2-5|.|TRBV6-1
TGTGCCGGGAAGGGGCTGGAGACCCAGTACTTC
CAGKGLETQYF
>.|TRBJ2-7|TRBD2|TRBV5-6
TGTGCCAGCGCTTCGGGGGGGAGCGGATACTACGAGCAGTACTTC
CASASGGSGYYEQYF
>.|TRBJ2-1|.|TRBV13
TGTGCCAGCAGCTTTATGGTGGGGAGCTCCTACAATGAGCAGTTCTTC
CASSFMVGSSYNEQFF
>few|TRBJ1-5|.|TRBV4-1
TGCGCCAGCAGCCAAGATGGCCAGGGGAGCAATCAGCCCCAGCATTTT
CASSQDGQGSNQPQHF